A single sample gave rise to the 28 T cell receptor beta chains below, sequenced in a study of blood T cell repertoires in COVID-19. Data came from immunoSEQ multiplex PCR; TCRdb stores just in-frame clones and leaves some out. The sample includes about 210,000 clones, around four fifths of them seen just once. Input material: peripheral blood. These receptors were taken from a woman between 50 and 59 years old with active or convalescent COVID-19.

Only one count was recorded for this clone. This CDR3 is CASSQALTIQETQYF. The CDR3 DNA reads as TGCGCCAGCAGCCAAGCCCTGACTATTCAAGAGACCCAGTACTTC. The J gene is TRBJ2-5, the V gene TRBV4-1; a possible D gene is TRBD2 (5 bases). There are 15 residues in the CDR3. Looked up from germline, CDR1 is MGHRA and CDR2 is YSYEKL. V was clipped by 1 base and J by 2 bases, with 11 bases between them.

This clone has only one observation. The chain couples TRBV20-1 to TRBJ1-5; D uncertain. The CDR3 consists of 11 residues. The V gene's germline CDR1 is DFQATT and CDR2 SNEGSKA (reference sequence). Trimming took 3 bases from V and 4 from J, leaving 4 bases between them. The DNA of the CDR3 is TGCAGTGCTAGCAAAAATCAGCCCCAGCATTTT. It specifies CSASKNQPQHF.

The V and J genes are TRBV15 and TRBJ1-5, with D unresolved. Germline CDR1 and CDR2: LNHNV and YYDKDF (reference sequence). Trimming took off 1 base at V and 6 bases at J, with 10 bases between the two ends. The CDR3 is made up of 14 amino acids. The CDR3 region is CATSRGLPPQPQHF. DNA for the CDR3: TGTGCCACCAGCAGAGGACTACCCCCTCAGCCCCAGCATTTT. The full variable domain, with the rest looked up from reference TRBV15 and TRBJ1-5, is DAMVIQNPRYQVTQFGKPVTLSCSQTLNHNVMYWYQQKSSQAPKLLFHYYDKDFNNEADTPDNFQSRRPNTSFCFLDIRSPGLGDTAMYLCATSRGLPPQPQHFGDGTRLSIL.

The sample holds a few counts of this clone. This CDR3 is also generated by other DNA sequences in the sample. CDR3 in amino acids: CASSQDRGSGANVLTF. In nucleotides, the CDR3 is TGCGCCAGCAGCCAAGATCGGGGCTCTGGGGCCAACGTCCTGACTTTC. This rearrangement joins TRBV4-1 to TRBJ2-6, with D possibly matching TRBD2 (5 bases). V was trimmed by 0 bases and J by 0 bases, leaving 6 bases between them. CDR1 MGHRA and CDR2 YSYEKL come from the germline V gene. This CDR3 comprises 16 residues.

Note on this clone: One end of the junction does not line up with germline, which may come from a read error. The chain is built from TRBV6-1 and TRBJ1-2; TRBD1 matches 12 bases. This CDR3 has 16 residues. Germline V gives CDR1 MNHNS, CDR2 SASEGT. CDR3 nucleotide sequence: TGTGCCAGCGGTGATCCCGGGACAGGGGGCGTCTATGGCTACACCTTC. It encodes CASGDPGTGGVYGYTF.

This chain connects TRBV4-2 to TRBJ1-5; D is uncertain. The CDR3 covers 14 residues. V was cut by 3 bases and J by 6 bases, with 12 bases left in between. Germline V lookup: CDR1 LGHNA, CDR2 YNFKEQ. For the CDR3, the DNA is TGTGCCAGCAGCCAGAAAATGGCCCCTCAGCCCCAGCATTTT. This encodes CASSQKMAPQPQHF.

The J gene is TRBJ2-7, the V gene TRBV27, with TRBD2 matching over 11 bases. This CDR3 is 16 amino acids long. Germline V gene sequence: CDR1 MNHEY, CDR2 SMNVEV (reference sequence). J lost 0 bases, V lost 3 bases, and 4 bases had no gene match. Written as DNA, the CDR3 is TGTGCCAGCAGTTTCAAAGGGACTAGCGGCTCCTACGAGCAGTACTTC. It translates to CASSFKGTSGSYEQYF.

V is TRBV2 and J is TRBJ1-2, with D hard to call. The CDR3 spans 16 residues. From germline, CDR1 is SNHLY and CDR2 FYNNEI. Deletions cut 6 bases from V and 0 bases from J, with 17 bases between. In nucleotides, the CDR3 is TGTGCCAGCAGATGGAATGGTAACAGCCCTAACTATGGCTACACCTTC. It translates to CASRWNGNSPNYGYTF.

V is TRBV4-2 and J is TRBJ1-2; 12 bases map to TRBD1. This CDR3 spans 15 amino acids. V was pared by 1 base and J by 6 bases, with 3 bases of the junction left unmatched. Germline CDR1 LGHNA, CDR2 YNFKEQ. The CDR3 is CASSQGDRGQNGYTF. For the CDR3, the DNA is TGTGCCAGCAGCCAAGGGGACAGGGGGCAGAATGGCTACACCTTC.

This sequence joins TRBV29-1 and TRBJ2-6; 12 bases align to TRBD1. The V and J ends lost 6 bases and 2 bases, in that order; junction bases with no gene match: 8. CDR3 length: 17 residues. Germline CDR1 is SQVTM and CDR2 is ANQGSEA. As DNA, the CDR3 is TGCAGCGTCCGCGGGACAGGGGGCTCTGCTGGGGCCAACGTCCTGACTTTC. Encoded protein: CSVRGTGGSAGANVLTF.

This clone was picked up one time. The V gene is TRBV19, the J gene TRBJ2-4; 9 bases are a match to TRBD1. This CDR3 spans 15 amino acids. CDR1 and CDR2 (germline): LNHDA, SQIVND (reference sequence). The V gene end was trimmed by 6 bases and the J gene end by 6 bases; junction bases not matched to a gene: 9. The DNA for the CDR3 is TGTGCCAGTAGCCAGACAGGGGGTGTCGGAAACATTCAGTACTTC. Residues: CASSQTGGVGNIQYF.

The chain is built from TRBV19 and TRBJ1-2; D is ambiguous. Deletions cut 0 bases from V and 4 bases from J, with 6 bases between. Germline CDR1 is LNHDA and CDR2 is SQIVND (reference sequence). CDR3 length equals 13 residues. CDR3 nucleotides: TGTGCCAGTAGTATAGATCTCAGCTATGGCTACACCTTC. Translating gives CASSIDLSYGYTF. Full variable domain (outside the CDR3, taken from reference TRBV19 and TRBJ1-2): DGGITQSPKYLFRKEGQNVTLSCEQNLNHDAMYWYRQDPGQGLRLIYYSQIVNDFQKGDIAEGYSVSREKKESFPLTVTSAQKNPTAFYLCASSIDLSYGYTFGSGTRLTVV.

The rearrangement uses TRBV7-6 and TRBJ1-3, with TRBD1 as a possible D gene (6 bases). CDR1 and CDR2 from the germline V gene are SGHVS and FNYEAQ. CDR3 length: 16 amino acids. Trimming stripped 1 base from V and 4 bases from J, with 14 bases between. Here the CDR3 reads CASSLEGGGAGNTIYF. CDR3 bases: TGTGCCAGCAGCTTAGAGGGAGGGGGAGCCGGAAACACCATATATTTT.

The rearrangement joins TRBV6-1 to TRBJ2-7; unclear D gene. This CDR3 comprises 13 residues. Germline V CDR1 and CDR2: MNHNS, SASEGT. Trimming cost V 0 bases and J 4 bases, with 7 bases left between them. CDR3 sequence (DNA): TGTGCCAGCAGTGAAGCACGAGGATACGAGCAGTACGTC. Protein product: CASSEARGYEQYV.

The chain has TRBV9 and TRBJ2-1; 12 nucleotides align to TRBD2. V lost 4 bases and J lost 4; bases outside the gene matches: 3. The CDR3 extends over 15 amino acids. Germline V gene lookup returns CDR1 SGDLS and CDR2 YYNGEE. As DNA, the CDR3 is TGTGCCAGCAGCTACGGGACTAGCGGGTACAATGAGCAGTTCTTC. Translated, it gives CASSYGTSGYNEQFF. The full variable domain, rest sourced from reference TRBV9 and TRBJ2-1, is DSGVTQTPKHLITATGQRVTLRCSPRSGDLSVYWYQQSLDQGLQFLIQYYNGEERAKGNILERFSAQQFPDLHSELNLSSLELGDSALYFCASSYGTSGYNEQFFGPGTRLTVL.

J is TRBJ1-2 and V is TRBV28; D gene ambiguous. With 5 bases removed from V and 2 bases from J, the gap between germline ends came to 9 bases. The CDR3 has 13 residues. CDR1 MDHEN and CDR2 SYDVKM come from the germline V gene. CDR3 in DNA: TGTGCCAGCAGTGTTCAACGGAACTATGGCTACACCTTC. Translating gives CASSVQRNYGYTF.

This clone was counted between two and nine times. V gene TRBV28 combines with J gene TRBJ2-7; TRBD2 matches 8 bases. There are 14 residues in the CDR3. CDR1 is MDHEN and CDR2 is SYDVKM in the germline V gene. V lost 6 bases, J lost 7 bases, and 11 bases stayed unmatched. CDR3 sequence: CASSRVAGGGEQYF. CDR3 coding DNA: TGTGCCAGCAGCCGGGTGGCGGGAGGAGGTGAGCAGTACTTC.

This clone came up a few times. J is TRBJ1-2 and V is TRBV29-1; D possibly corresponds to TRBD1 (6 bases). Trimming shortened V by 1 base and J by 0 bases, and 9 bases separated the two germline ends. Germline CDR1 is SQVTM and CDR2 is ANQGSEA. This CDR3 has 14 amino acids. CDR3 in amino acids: CSVEGDRTNYGYTF. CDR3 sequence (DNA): TGCAGCGTTGAAGGCGACAGGACTAACTATGGCTACACCTTC. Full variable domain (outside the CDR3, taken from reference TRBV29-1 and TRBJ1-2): SAVISQKPSRDICQRGTSLTIQCQVDSQVTMMFWYRQQPGQSLTLIATANQGSEATYESGFVIDKFPISRPNLTFSTLTVSNMSPEDSSIYLCSVEGDRTNYGYTFGSGTRLTVV.

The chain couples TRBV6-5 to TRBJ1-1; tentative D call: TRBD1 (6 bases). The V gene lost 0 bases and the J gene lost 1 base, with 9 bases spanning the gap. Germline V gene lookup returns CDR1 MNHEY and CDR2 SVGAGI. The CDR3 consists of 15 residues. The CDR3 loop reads CASSYSAGANTEAFF. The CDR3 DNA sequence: TGTGCCAGCAGTTACTCAGCAGGGGCGAACACTGAAGCTTTCTTT.

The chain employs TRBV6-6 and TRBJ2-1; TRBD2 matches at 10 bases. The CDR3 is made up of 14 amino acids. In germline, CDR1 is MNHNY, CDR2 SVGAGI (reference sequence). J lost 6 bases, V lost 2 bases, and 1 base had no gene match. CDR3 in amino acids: CASSYSGGANEQFF. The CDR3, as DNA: TGTGCCAGCAGTTACAGCGGGGGGGCCAATGAGCAGTTCTTC.

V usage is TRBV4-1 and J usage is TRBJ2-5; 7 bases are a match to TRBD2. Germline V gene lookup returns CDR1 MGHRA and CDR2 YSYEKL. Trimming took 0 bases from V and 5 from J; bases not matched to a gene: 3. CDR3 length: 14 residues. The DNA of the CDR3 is TGCGCCAGCAGCCAAGATTGGGGGGGGGAGACCCAGTACTTC. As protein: CASSQDWGGETQYF.

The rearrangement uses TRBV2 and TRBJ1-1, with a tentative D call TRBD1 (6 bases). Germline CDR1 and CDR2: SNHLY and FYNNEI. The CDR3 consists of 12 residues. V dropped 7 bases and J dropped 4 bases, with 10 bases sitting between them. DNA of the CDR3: TGTGCCAGCAAAGGGGGGGGCACTGAAGCTTTCTTT. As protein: CASKGGGTEAFF.

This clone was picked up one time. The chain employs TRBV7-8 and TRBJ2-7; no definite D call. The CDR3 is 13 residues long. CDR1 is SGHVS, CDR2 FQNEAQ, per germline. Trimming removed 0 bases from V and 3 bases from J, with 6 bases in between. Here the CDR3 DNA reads TGTGCCAGCAGCTTAGCGCCGGGCTACGAGCAGTACGTC. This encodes CASSLAPGYEQYV.

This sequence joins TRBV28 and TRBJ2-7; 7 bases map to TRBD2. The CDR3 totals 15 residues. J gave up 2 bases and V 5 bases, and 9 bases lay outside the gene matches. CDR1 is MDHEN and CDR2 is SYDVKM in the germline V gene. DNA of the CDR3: TGTGCCAGCAGTCCGGGGGGAGGAGGGCCCTACGAGCAGTACTTC. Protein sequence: CASSPGGGGPYEQYF. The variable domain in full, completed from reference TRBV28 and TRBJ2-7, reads DVKVTQSSRYLVKRTGEKVFLECVQDMDHENMFWYRQDPGLGLRLIYFSYDVKMKEKGDIPEGYSVSREKKERFSLILESASTNQTSMYLCASSPGGGGPYEQYFGPGTRLTVT.

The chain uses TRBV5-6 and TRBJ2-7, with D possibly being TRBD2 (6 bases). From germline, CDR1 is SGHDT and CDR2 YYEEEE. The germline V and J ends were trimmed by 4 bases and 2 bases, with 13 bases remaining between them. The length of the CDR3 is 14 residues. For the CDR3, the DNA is TGTGCCAGCAGCGCTGGCGGGGAAACCTACGAGCAGTACTTC. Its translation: CASSAGGETYEQYF.

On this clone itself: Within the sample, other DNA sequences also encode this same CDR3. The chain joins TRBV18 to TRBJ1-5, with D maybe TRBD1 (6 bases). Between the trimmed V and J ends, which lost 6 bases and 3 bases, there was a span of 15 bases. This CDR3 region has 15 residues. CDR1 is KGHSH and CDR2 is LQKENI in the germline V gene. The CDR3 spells CASSSLGQSNQPQHF. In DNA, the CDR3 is TGTGCCAGCTCGTCCCTTGGACAGTCCAATCAGCCCCAGCATTTT.

The DNA of the CDR3 is TGTGCCAGCAGCTTAGTAGGAAGACAGAACACTGAAGCTTTCTTT. This codes for CASSLVGRQNTEAFF. The rearrangement uses TRBV11-2 and TRBJ1-1, with D unclear. Germline V lookup: CDR1 SGHAT, CDR2 FQNNGV. Deletions cut 1 base from V and 1 base from J, with 10 bases between. The CDR3 consists of 15 residues.

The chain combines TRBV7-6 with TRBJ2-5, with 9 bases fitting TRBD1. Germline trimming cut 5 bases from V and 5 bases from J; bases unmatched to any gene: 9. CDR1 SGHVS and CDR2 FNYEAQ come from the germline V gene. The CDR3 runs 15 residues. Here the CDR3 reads CASSERTGDRETQYF. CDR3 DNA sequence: TGTGCCAGCAGCGAGAGGACAGGGGACAGGGAGACCCAGTACTTC.